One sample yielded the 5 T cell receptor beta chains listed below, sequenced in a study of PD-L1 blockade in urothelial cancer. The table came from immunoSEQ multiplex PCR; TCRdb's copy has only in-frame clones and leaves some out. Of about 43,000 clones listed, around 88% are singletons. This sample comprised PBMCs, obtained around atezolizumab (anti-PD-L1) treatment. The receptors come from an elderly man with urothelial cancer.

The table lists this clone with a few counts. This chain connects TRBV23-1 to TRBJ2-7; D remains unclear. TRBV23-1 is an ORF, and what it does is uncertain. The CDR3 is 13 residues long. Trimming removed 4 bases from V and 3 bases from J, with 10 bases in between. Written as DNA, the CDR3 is TGCGCCAGCAGTCGAAAGCTCGGCTACGAGCAGTACTTC. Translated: CASSRKLGYEQYF.

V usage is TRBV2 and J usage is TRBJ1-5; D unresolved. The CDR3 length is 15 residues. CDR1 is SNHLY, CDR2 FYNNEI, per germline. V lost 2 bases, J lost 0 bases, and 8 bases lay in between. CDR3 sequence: CASSETGNSNQPQHF. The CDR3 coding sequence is TGTGCCAGCAGTGAAACGGGAAATAGCAATCAGCCCCAGCATTTT.

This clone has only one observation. CDR3 nucleotide sequence: TGTGCCAGCAGCCCCCCCCAGCGGTCGAACACCGGGGAGCTGTTTTTT. The encoded protein is CASSPPQRSNTGELFF. The chain combines TRBV14 with TRBJ2-2, with D maybe TRBD2 (5 bases). The germline V gene has CDR1 SGHDN and CDR2 FVKESK. CDR3 length equals 16 residues. Trimming took 4 bases from V and 0 from J, leaving 12 bases between them. Complete variable domain (other parts from reference TRBV14 and TRBJ2-2): EAGVTQFPSHSVIEKGQTVTLRCDPISGHDNLYWYRRVMGKEIKFLLHFVKESKQDESGMPNNRFLAERTGGTYSTLKVQPAELEDSGVYFCASSPPQRSNTGELFFGEGSRLTVL.

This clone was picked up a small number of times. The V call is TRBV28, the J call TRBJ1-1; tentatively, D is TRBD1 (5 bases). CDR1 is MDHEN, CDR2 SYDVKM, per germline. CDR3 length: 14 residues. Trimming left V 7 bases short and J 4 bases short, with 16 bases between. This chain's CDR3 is CASTPREWSTEAFF. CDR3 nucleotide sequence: TGTGCCAGCACTCCCAGGGAATGGAGCACTGAAGCTTTCTTT.

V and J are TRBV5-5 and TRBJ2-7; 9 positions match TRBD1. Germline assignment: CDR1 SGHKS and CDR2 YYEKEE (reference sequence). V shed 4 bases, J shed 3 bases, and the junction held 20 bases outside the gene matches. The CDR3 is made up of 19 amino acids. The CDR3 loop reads CASSPGQGSELLVGYEQYF. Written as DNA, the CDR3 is TGTGCCAGCAGCCCTGGACAGGGGAGTGAACTGCTGGTTGGCTACGAGCAGTACTTC.